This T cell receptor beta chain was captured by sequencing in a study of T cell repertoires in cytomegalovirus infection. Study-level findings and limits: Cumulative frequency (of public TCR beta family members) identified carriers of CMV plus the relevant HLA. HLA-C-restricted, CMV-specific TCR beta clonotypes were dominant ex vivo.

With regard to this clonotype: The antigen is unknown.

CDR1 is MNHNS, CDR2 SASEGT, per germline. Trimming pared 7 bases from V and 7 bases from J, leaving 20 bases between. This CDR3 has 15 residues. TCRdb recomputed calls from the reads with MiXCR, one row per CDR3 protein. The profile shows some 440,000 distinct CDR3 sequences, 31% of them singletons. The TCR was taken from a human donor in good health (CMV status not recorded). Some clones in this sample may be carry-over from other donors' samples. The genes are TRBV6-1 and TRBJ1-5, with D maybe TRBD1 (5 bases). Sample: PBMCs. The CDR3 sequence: CASTAIGTGGQPQHF. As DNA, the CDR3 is TGTGCCAGCACCGCCATAGGGACGGGGGGGCAGCCCCAGCATTTT.